Listed here are 4 T cell receptor beta chains from one sample, sequenced in a study of Ad26.COV2.S vaccination and SARS-CoV-2 variants. The table came from immunoSEQ multiplex PCR; TCRdb's copy has only in-frame clones and leaves some out. The table shows approximately 410,000 clones, with about 92% occurring only once. The sample's treatment: roughly 19 received Ad26.COV2.S at low or high dose, single or two shots; about 5 received placebo; per-sample allocation not given. On day 63 after the first injection, vaccine and placebo recipients gave samples. The sample was peripheral blood, taken in a trial of Ad26.COV2.S vaccine versus placebo. Receptors originate from a person aged 18-60 years who received the Ad26.COV2.S COVID-19 vaccine or a placebo.

The sample holds one count of this clone. The V and J genes are TRBV6-2 or TRBV6-3 and TRBJ1-2; 9 bases fit TRBD1. The germline gives CDR1 MNHEY, CDR2 SVGEGT. The CDR3 extends over 16 amino acids. V gave up 6 bases and J gave up 2 bases; unmatched junction bases: 10. The CDR3 DNA follows: TGTGCCAGCAGCCCTAGGCCGGGACAGGGAAACTATGGCTACACCTTC. Translated: CASSPRPGQGNYGYTF.

This rearrangement joins TRBV25-1 to TRBJ1-6; D call uncertain. This CDR3 region has 15 residues. The germline CDR1 and CDR2 sequences are MGHDK and SYGVNS. V was cut by 4 bases and J by 5 bases, with 12 bases left in between. The chain's CDR3 is CASSVGYVDNSPLHF. The CDR3 bases are TGTGCCAGCAGTGTCGGATACGTAGATAATTCACCCCTCCACTTT.

V gene TRBV6-5 combines with J gene TRBJ1-3, with 7 bases lining up with TRBD1. With 9 bases clipped from V and 0 bases from J, the junction kept 8 bases outside the gene matches. Germline loops: CDR1 MNHEY, CDR2 SVGAGI. The CDR3 sequence is 15 residues long. This chain's CDR3 is CASARQGYSGNTIYF. CDR3 bases: TGTGCCAGTGCTCGACAGGGTTACTCTGGAAACACCATATATTTT.

The V call is TRBV5-4, the J call TRBJ2-7; 9 bases fit TRBD1. In germline, CDR1 is SGHNT, CDR2 YYREEE (reference sequence). V dropped 4 bases and J dropped 2; count of bases not matched to a gene: 7. This CDR3 spans 15 amino acids. CDR3 protein: CASSMDRGGPYEQYF. In DNA form, the CDR3 reads TGTGCCAGCAGCATGGACAGGGGCGGCCCCTACGAGCAGTACTTC.